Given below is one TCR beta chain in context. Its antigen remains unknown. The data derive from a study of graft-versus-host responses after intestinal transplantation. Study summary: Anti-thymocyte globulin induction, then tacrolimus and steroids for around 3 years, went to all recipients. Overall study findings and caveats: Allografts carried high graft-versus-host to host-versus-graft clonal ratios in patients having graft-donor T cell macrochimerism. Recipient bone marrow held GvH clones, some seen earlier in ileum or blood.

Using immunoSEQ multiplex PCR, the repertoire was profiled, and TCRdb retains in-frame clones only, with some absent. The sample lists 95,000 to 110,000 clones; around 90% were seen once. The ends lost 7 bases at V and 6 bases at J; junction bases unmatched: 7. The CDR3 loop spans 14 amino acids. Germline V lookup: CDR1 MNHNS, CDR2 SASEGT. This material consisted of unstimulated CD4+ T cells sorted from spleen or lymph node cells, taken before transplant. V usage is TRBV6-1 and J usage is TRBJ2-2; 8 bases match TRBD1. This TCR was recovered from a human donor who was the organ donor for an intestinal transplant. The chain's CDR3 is CASNGQGRAGELFF. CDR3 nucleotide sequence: TGTGCCAGCAATGGACAGGGTAGAGCCGGGGAGCTGTTTTTT.